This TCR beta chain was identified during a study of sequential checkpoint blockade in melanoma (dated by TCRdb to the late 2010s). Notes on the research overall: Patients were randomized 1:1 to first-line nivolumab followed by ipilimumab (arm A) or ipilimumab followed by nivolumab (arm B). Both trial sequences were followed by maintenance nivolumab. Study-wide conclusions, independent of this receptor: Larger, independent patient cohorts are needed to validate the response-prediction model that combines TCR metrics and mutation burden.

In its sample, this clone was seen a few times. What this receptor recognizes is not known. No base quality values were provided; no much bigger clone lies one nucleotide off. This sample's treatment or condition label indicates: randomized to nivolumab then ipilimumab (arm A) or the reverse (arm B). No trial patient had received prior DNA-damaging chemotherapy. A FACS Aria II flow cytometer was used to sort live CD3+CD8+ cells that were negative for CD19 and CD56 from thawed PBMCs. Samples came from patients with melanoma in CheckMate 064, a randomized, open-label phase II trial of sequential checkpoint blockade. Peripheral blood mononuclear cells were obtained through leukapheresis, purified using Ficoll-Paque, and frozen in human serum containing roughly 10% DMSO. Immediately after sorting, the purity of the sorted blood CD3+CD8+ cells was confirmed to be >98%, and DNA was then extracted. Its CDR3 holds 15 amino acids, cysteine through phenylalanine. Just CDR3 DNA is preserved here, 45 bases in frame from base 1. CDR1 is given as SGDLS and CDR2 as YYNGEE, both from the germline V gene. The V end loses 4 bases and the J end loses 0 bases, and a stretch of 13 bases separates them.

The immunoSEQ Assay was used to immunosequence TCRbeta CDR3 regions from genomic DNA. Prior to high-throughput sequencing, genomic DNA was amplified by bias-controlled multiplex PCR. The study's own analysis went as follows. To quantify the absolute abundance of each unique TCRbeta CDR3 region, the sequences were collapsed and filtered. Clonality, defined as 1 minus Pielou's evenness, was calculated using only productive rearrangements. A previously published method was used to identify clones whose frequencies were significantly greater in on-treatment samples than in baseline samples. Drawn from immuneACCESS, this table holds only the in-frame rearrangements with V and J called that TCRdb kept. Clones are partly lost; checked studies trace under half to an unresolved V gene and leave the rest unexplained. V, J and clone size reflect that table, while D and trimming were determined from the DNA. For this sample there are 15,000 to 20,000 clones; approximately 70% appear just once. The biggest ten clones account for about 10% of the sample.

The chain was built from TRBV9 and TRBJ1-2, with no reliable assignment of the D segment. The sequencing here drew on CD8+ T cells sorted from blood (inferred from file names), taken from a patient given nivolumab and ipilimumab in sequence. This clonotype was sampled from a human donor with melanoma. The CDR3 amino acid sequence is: CASSHGGLANYGYTF. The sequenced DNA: TGTGCCAGCAGCCACGGAGGGTTAGCTAACTATGGCTACACCTTC.